Below are 10 T cell receptor beta chains sequenced from a single sample in a study of CD8 T cells in Susac syndrome. RNA, at about 0.5 to 1 ug, was reverse transcribed with random hexamers. TCRdb recomputed calls from the immunoSEQ multiplex PCR reads with MiXCR, one row per CDR3 protein. The table records tens of thousands of distinct CDR3 sequences, approximately 96% of them present only once. Source material: CD8+ T cells from PBMCs. These receptors came from a human donor with Susac syndrome.

The chain joins TRBV3-1 to TRBJ1-5, with D hard to call. The CDR3 totals 13 residues. Looked up from germline, CDR1 is LGHDT and CDR2 is YNNKEL (reference sequence). V was cut by 1 base and J by 9 bases, with 10 bases left in between. CDR3 amino acids: CASSQGGEGPQHF. CDR3 bases: TGTGCCAGCAGCCAAGGTGGTGAAGGGCCCCAGCATTTT.

V and J are TRBV7-3 and TRBJ1-1; TRBD1 matches 10 bases. Germline CDR1 and CDR2: SGHTA and FQGTGA. The CDR3 consists of 13 residues. With V trimmed by 4 bases and J by 4 bases, 0 bases remained unmatched. CDR3 amino acids: CASSWTGGTEAFF. For the CDR3, the DNA is TGTGCCAGCAGCTGGACAGGGGGCACTGAAGCTTTCTTT.

In this sample, this clonotype turned up once. This chain joins TRBV19 and TRBJ1-2, with a weak D call TRBD1 (6 bases). Germline assignment: CDR1 LNHDA and CDR2 SQIVND (reference sequence). The CDR3 is 15 residues long. Trimming removed 5 bases from V and 4 bases from J, with 17 bases in between. CDR3 in DNA: TGTGCCAGTAGTCCTGGACAGTATCCCAGCTATGGCTACACCTTC. Residues: CASSPGQYPSYGYTF.

The chain combines TRBV6-5 with TRBJ2-7; no clear D. The germline V gene encodes CDR1 MNHEY and CDR2 SVGAGI. Trimming removed 4 bases from V and 6 bases from J, with 7 bases in between. CDR3 size: 11 residues. Here the CDR3 DNA reads TGTGCCAGCAGTTCAGCCTCCGAGCAGTACTTC. Translated, it gives CASSSASEQYF.

The rearrangement uses TRBV24-1 and TRBJ2-1; TRBD2 matches at 13 bases. The germline V gene has CDR1 KGHDR and CDR2 SFDVKD. V lost 0 bases and J lost 5; bases outside the gene matches: 0. The CDR3 loop spans 16 amino acids. DNA for the CDR3: TGTGCCACCAGTGATTTGGGACTAGCGGGGGACAATGAGCAGTTCTTC. This translates into CATSDLGLAGDNEQFF.

The rearrangement links TRBV6-5 to TRBJ2-1, with TRBD2 matching 9 bases. This CDR3 comprises 14 residues. V was clipped by 4 bases and J by 9 bases; unmatched bases: 7. Germline V gene data show CDR1 as MNHEY and CDR2 as SVGAGI. CDR3 sequence (DNA): TGTGCCAGCAGTTTCGCGGGGGGGCCGGGTGAGCAGTTCTTC. It yields the protein CASSFAGGPGEQFF.

CDR3 coding DNA: TGTGCCAGCAGTTACTCGCTGGCGGGCCAAGAGACCCAGTACTTC. As protein: CASSYSLAGQETQYF. This sequence joins TRBV6-5 and TRBJ2-5, with D tentatively TRBD2 (5 bases). Trimming pared 0 bases from V and 1 base from J, leaving 9 bases between. CDR3 length equals 15 residues. Germline CDR1 and CDR2: MNHEY and SVGAGI.

The genes are TRBV20-1 and TRBJ2-4; D is unresolved. The V gene lost 0 bases and the J gene lost 2 bases, with 8 bases spanning the gap. Per the germline V gene, CDR1 is DFQATT and CDR2 is SNEGSKA (reference sequence). The CDR3 sequence is 14 residues long. This CDR3 is CSARDLSPKNIQYF. DNA for the CDR3: TGCAGTGCTAGAGATCTGTCACCCAAAAACATTCAGTACTTC.

V usage is TRBV30 and J usage is TRBJ2-3; a weak D match, TRBD1 (6 bases). CDR3 size: 13 residues. From germline, CDR1 is GTSNPN and CDR2 SVGIG (reference sequence). V shed 2 bases and J shed 3 bases, with 9 bases lying between them. The CDR3 is CAWSFTGTDTQYF. The DNA of the CDR3 is TGTGCCTGGAGTTTCACAGGGACAGATACGCAGTATTTT.

This chain links TRBV5-1 with TRBJ1-6; D may be TRBD1 (5 bases). Trimming removed 0 bases from V and 10 bases from J, with 11 bases in between. This CDR3 has 14 amino acids. Germline V CDR1 and CDR2: SGHRS, YFSETQ. The DNA of the CDR3 is TGCGCCAGCAGCTTGGGCCTAAGGGACTCACCCCTCCACTTT. It yields the protein CASSLGLRDSPLHF.